These 18 T cell receptor beta chains share one sample of origin, sequenced in a study of graft-versus-host responses after intestinal transplantation. Their target antigens are unknown. Repertoires were generated with immunoSEQ multiplex PCR, while TCRdb's copy carries only in-frame clones and drops some. The sample gives roughly 120,000 clones, 85% to 95% of which show up once; 1.2% is in the top ten. Sequenced material: unstimulated CD8+ T cells sorted from spleen or lymph node cells, taken before transplant. These TCRs come from a human donor who was the organ donor for an intestinal transplant.

This clone is a singleton in its sample. The chain joins TRBV9 to TRBJ1-1; no reliable D call. The CDR3 totals 15 residues. The germline V and J ends were trimmed by 0 bases and 0 bases, with 9 bases remaining between them. Germline loops: CDR1 SGDLS, CDR2 YYNGEE. The CDR3 protein is CASSVVGNLNTEAFF. DNA of the CDR3: TGTGCCAGCAGCGTAGTGGGGAACCTGAACACTGAAGCTTTCTTT.

The V call is TRBV30, the J call TRBJ2-1; D might be TRBD2 (6 bases). V lost 3 bases and J lost 0, with 15 bases in between. The germline V gene has CDR1 GTSNPN and CDR2 SVGIG (reference sequence). The CDR3 length is 16 residues. The CDR3 DNA is TGTGCCTGGAGGGGCCCGGGGGTGAGCTCCTACAATGAGCAGTTCTTC. Translation: CAWRGPGVSSYNEQFF.

This rearrangement joins TRBV13 to TRBJ2-7, with 10 bases aligning to TRBD2. Germline assignment: CDR1 PRHDT and CDR2 FYEKMQ (reference sequence). The CDR3 totals 15 residues. With V trimmed by 2 bases and J by 6 bases, 7 bases remained unmatched. The CDR3 coding sequence is TGTGCCAGCAGCTTAATCCTAGCGGGAGTCACCGAGCAGTACTTC. It encodes CASSLILAGVTEQYF.

The V call is TRBV6-1, the J call TRBJ2-3, with 9 bases aligning to TRBD1. Looked up from germline, CDR1 is MNHNS and CDR2 is SASEGT. CDR3 size: 14 residues. V lost 6 bases, J lost 5 bases, and 6 bases stayed unmatched. For the CDR3, the DNA is TGTGCCAGCAGCGGGACAGGGTCTGGAGATACGCAGTATTTT. Translation gives CASSGTGSGDTQYF.

This chain connects TRBV28 to TRBJ1-4; D is uncertain. Trimming shortened V by 3 bases and J by 8 bases, and 16 bases separated the two germline ends. This CDR3 contains 15 residues. CDR1 and CDR2 from the germline V gene are MDHEN and SYDVKM. CDR3 region: CASSFSDGCEEKLFF. CDR3 coding DNA: TGTGCCAGCAGTTTTTCCGACGGTTGCGAGGAAAAACTGTTTTTT. The full variable domain, rest sourced from reference TRBV28 and TRBJ1-4, is DVKVTQSSRYLVKRTGEKVFLECVQDMDHENMFWYRQDPGLGLRLIYFSYDVKMKEKGDIPEGYSVSREKKERFSLILESASTNQTSMYLCASSFSDGCEEKLFFGSGTQLSVL.

The chain combines TRBV5-5 with TRBJ2-7, with a possible D match to TRBD2 (5 bases). The CDR3 has 16 amino acids. The germline V gene encodes CDR1 SGHKS and CDR2 YYEKEE (reference sequence). V lost 1 base and J 1 base, leaving 15 bases between the germline ends. The CDR3 DNA sequence: TGTGCCAGCAGCTTGAAAGCGGTATGTCTATCCTACGAGCAGTACTTC. This codes for CASSLKAVCLSYEQYF.

The gene calls are TRBV4-1 and TRBJ2-3, with 8 positions matching TRBD2. V lost 7 bases and J lost 5; bases outside the gene matches: 11. The CDR3 length is 15 residues. Germline V gene lookup returns CDR1 MGHRA and CDR2 YSYEKL. This chain's CDR3 is CASMGWREDGDTQYF. The CDR3, as DNA: TGCGCCAGCATGGGTTGGCGGGAGGACGGAGATACGCAGTATTTT.

The chain recombines TRBV18 with TRBJ2-1; D gene unclear. CDR1 and CDR2 (germline): KGHSH, LQKENI. The CDR3 is 15 amino acids. Trimming shortened V by 9 bases and J by 2 bases, and 17 bases separated the two germline ends. This chain's CDR3 is CASQSPHLPYNEQFF. As DNA, the CDR3 is TGTGCCAGTCAATCGCCGCACCTTCCCTACAATGAGCAGTTCTTC.

This clone was recorded a few times. The chain has TRBV10-1 and TRBJ2-7; D possibly corresponds to TRBD1 (6 bases). CDR3 length: 14 amino acids. Germline CDR1 and CDR2: WNHNN and SYGVQD (reference sequence). Deletions cut 0 bases from V and 1 base from J, with 7 bases between. The CDR3 nucleotides read TGCGCCAGCAGTGAGTCGCAGGGGTCCTACGAGCAGTACTTC. It codes for CASSESQGSYEQYF.

The chain carries TRBV13 and TRBJ2-7; D is possibly TRBD1 (6 bases). The V end was cut by 1 base, the J end by 2 bases, with 15 bases between. Germline CDR1 reads PRHDT; CDR2 reads FYEKMQ (reference sequence). The CDR3 totals 16 residues. The DNA of the CDR3 is TGTGCCAGCAGCTTAGCCGTAGGGGGAGACACCTACGAGCAGTACTTC. It specifies CASSLAVGGDTYEQYF.

The chain combines TRBV18 with TRBJ2-2, with D perhaps matching TRBD1 (7 bases). V was trimmed by 3 bases and J by 5 bases, leaving 13 bases between them. This CDR3 is 15 amino acids long. Germline V gene data show CDR1 as KGHSH and CDR2 as LQKENI. The CDR3 DNA sequence: TGTGCCAGCTCACCCCCAGGGGGAGGAACCGGGGAGCTGTTTTTT. Translating gives CASSPPGGGTGELFF.

This chain joins TRBV7-9 and TRBJ1-5, with D maybe TRBD1 (6 bases). In germline, CDR1 is SEHNR, CDR2 FQNEAQ (reference sequence). Trimming shortened V by 8 bases and J by 2 bases, and 7 bases separated the two germline ends. This CDR3 comprises 12 residues. In DNA form, the CDR3 reads TGTGCCAGCTCAGGGGGCAATCAGCCCCAGCATTTT. This translates into CASSGGNQPQHF.

The chain recombines TRBV27 with TRBJ2-1; TRBD2 agrees at 9 bases. This CDR3 is built from 16 residues. Germline V gene data show CDR1 as MNHEY and CDR2 as SMNVEV (reference sequence). V lost 5 bases and J lost 4; bases outside the gene matches: 9. The CDR3 DNA is TGTGCCAGCAGTCCGAGACTAGCGGACCCATACAATGAGCAGTTCTTC. It translates to CASSPRLADPYNEQFF.

This chain uses TRBV2 with TRBJ1-1, with D hard to call. V dropped 5 bases and J dropped 0 bases, with 16 bases sitting between them. The CDR3 covers 16 residues. Germline V gene sequence: CDR1 SNHLY, CDR2 FYNNEI. The CDR3 protein is CASSPPVGLLNTEAFF. In nucleotides, the CDR3 is TGTGCCAGCAGTCCACCCGTAGGACTTCTGAACACTGAAGCTTTCTTT.

V and J are TRBV19 and TRBJ1-1; TRBD1 matches at 7 bases. J lost 3 bases, V lost 3 bases, and 19 bases had no gene match. Germline V gives CDR1 LNHDA, CDR2 SQIVND (reference sequence). The CDR3 length is 19 residues. The CDR3, as DNA: TGTGCCAGTAGTATCCCAGCCCGCCTGGGACAGAAGAGGGACACTGAAGCTTTCTTT. It specifies CASSIPARLGQKRDTEAFF.

This clone appeared once. The chain carries TRBV28 and TRBJ1-2; perhaps TRBD1 as D (5 bases). Germline assignment: CDR1 MDHEN and CDR2 SYDVKM. Trimming took 5 bases from V and 4 from J, leaving 14 bases between them. The CDR3 contains 14 residues. For the CDR3, the DNA is TGTGCCAGCAGTCCGAGGTTGACAGCCTATGGCTACACCTTC. Translation gives CASSPRLTAYGYTF.

This clone was seen only once. The CDR3 loop is CATATSGREDTQYF. CDR3 nucleotides: TGTGCCACCGCGACTAGCGGGAGGGAAGATACGCAGTATTTT. J is TRBJ2-3 and V is TRBV7-9; 14 bases align to TRBD2. Germline lookup yields CDR1 SEHNR and CDR2 FQNEAQ (reference sequence). The junction had 5 bases not matched to a gene; V was cut back by 10 bases and J by 5 bases. The CDR3 extends over 14 amino acids.

The chain is built from TRBV4-1 and TRBJ2-7; D assignment may be TRBD1 or TRBD2 (5 bases each). The CDR3 covers 16 residues. V dropped 1 base and J dropped 2 bases, with 15 bases sitting between them. In germline, CDR1 is MGHRA, CDR2 YSYEKL. The CDR3 protein is CASSQVHSWGTYEQYF. CDR3 bases: TGCGCCAGCAGCCAAGTGCACAGTTGGGGGACCTACGAGCAGTACTTC.